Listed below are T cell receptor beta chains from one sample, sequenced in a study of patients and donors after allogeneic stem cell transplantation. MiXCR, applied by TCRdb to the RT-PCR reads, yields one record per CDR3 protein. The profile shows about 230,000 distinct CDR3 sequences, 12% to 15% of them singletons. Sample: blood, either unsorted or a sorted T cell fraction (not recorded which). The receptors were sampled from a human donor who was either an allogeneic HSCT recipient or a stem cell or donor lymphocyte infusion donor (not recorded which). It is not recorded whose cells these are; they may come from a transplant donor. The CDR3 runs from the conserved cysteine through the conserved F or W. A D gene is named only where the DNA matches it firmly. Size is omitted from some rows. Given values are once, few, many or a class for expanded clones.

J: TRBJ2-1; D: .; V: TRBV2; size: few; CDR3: CASTSLNEQFF; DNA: TGTGCCAGCACCTCCCTCAATGAGCAGTTCTTC
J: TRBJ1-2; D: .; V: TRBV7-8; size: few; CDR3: CASSFNLPGAQRSGYTF; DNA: TGTGCCAGCAGCTTCAATTTGCCGGGGGCCCAGAGGAGTGGCTACACCTTC
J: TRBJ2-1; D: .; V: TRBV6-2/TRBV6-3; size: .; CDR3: CASSRKRYYNEQFF; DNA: TGTGCCAGCAGTAGGAAGCGGTACTACAATGAGCAGTTCTTC
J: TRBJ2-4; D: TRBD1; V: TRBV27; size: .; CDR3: CASSPGTGLAKNIQYF; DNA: TGTGCCAGCAGTCCCGGGACAGGGTTAGCCAAAAACATTCAGTACTTC
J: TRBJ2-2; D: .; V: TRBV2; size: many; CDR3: CASSTMRTGELFF; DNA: TGTGCCAGCAGCACAATGAGGACCGGGGAGCTGTTTTTT
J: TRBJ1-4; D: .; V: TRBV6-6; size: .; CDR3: CASRDRDGEKLFF; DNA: TGTGCCAGCAGGGACAGAGATGGGGAAAAACTGTTTTTT
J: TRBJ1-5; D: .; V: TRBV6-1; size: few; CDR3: CASSPQGFNQPQHF; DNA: TGTGCCAGCAGTCCCCAGGGCTTCAATCAGCCCCAGCATTTT
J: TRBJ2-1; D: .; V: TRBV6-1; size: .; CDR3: CASVERPGRPSYNEQFF; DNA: TGTGCCAGCGTCGAGCGACCAGGGAGGCCCTCCTACAATGAGCAGTTCTTC
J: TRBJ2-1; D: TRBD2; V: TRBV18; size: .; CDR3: CASSPPAGGTYNQQFF; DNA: TGTGCCAGCTCACCCCCGGCGGGAGGAACCTACAATCAGCAGTTCTTC
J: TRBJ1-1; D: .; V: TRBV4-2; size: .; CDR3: CASSQEARTENTEAFF; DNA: TGTGCCAGCAGCCAAGAGGCGAGGACCGAGAACACTGAAGCTTTCTTT
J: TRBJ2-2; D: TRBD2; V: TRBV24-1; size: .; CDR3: CATSPSPGLGNTGELFF; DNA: TGTGCCACCAGCCCCTCCCCGGGACTAGGGAACACCGGGGAGCTGTTTTTT
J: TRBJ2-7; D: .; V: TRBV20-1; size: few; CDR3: CSAKLGPYEQYF; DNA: TGCAGTGCTAAGTTGGGTCCCTACGAGCAGTACTTC
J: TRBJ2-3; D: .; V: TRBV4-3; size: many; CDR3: CASSQDSFGNRPDTQYF; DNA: TGCGCCAGCAGCCAAGATTCTTTCGGGAATAGGCCAGATACGCAGTATTTT
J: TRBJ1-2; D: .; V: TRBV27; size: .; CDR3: CASSSPVGGYTF; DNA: TGTGCCAGCAGTTCTCCAGTTGGCGGCTACACCTTC
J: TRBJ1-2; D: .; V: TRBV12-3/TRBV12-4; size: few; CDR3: CASSFISSGYTF; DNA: TGTGCCAGCAGCTTCATCAGCAGCGGCTACACCTTC
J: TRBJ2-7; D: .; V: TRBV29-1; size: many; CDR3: CSVGQDYEQYF; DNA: TGCAGCGTTGGACAGGACTACGAGCAGTACTTC
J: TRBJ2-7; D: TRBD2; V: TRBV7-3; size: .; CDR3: CASSLSGRASRQYF; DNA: TGTGCCAGCAGCTTAAGTGGGAGGGCCTCTCGGCAGTACTTC
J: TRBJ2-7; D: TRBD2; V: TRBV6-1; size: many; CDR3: CASSPLADIREQYF; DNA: TGTGCCAGCAGCCCACTAGCGGACATACGGGAGCAGTACTTC
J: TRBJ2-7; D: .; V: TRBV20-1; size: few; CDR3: CSARAPSETYEQYF; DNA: TGCAGTGCTAGAGCCCCCAGCGAGACCTACGAGCAGTACTTC
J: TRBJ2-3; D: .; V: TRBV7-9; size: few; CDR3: CASSLASLSTDTQYF; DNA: TGTGCCAGCAGCTTAGCCAGCCTTAGCACAGATACGCAGTATTTT
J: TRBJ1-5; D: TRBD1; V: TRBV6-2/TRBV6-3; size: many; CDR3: CASSTGESQPQHF; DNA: TGTGCCAGCAGCACAGGGGAAAGTCAGCCCCAGCATTTT
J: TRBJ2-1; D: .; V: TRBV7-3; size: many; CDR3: CASSLGPTAYNEQFF; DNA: TGTGCCAGCAGCTTAGGACCAACCGCCTACAATGAGCAGTTCTTC
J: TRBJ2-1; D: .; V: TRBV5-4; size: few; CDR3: CASSPPAGSSYNEQFF; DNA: TGTGCCAGCAGCCCCCCCGCAGGGAGCTCCTACAATGAGCAGTTCTTC
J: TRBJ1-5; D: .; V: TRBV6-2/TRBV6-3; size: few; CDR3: CASSPDVGGQPQHF; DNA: TGTGCCAGCAGTCCCGACGTCGGGGGGCAGCCCCAGCATTTT
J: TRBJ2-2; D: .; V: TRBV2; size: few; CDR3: CASGTSGSNTGELFF; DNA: TGTGCCAGCGGTACGAGTGGGTCGAACACCGGGGAGCTGTTTTTT
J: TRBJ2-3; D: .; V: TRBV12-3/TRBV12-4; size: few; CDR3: CASTPLANTDTQYF; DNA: TGTGCCAGCACCCCTTTAGCGAACACAGATACGCAGTATTTT
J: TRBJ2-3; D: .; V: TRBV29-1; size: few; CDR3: CSVSESTDTQYF; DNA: TGCAGCGTTAGTGAGTCCACAGATACGCAGTATTTT
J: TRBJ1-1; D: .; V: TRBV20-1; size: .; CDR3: CSALQFGLPLNTEAFF; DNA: TGCAGTGCTCTCCAGTTTGGGCTCCCCTTAAACACTGAAGCTTTCTTT
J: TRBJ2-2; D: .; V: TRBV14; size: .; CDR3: CASSYQNTGELFF; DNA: TGTGCCAGCAGTTATCAGAACACCGGGGAGCTGTTTTTT
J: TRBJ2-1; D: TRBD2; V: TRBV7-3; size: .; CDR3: CASSFSGRAVNEQFF; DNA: TGTGCCAGCAGCTTTAGCGGGAGGGCCGTCAATGAGCAGTTCTTC
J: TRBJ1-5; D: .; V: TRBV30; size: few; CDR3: CAWSEAWNQPQHF; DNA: TGTGCCTGGAGTGAAGCCTGGAATCAGCCCCAGCATTTT
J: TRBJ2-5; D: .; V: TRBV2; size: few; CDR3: CASTADEETQYF; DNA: TGTGCCAGCACCGCCGACGAAGAGACCCAGTACTTC
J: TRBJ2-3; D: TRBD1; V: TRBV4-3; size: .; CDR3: CASSQARGQLTDTQYF; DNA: TGCGCCAGCAGCCAGGCCCGGGGACAGCTCACAGATACGCAGTATTTT
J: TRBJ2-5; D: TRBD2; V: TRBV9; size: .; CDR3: CASSASSRLAGGEETQYF; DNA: TGTGCCAGCAGCGCCTCCTCCCGACTAGCGGGGGGGGAGGAGACCCAGTACTTC
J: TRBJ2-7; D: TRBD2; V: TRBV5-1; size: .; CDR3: CASSTYSGGAEEQYF; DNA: TGCGCCAGCAGCACCTATAGCGGGGGGGCCGAGGAGCAGTACTTC
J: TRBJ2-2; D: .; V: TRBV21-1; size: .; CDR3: CWRGQSAGELFF; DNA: TGTTGGAGGGGGCAATCGGCCGGGGAGCTGTTTTTT
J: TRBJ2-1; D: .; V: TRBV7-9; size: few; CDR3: CASSHGRGITYNEQFF; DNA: TGTGCCAGCAGTCATGGTCGGGGAATCACCTACAATGAGCAGTTCTTC
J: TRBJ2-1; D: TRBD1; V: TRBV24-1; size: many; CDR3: CATSDPTGGGGDEQFF; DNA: TGTGCCACCAGTGACCCCACAGGGGGTGGGGGCGATGAGCAGTTCTTC
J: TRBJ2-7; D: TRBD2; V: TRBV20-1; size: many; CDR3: CSARVRTSGAYEQYF; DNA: TGCAGTGCTAGAGTTAGGACTAGCGGCGCCTACGAGCAGTACTTC
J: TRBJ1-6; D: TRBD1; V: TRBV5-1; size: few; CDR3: CASSLATGKGSPLHF; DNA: TGCGCCAGCAGCTTGGCGACAGGGAAGGGATCACCCCTCCACTTT
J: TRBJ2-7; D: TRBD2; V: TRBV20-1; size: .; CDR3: CSAHHLAGGPDEQYF; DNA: TGCAGTGCCCACCACCTAGCGGGGGGGCCGGACGAGCAGTACTTC
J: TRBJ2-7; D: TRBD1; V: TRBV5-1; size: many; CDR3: CASSHGTGIFDEQYF; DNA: TGCGCCAGCAGCCACGGGACAGGGATATTCGACGAGCAGTACTTC
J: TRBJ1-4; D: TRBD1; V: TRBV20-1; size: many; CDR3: CSASPTGDSNEKLFF; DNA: TGCAGTGCTAGCCCGACAGGGGACTCCAATGAAAAACTGTTTTTT
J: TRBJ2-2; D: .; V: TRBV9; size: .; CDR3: CASSVDGRVSGELFF; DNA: TGTGCCAGCAGCGTAGACGGGAGAGTTTCCGGGGAGCTGTTTTTT
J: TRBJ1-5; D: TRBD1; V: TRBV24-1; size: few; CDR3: CATSGRDSSNQPQHF; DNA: TGTGCCACCAGTGGCCGGGACAGTAGCAATCAGCCCCAGCATTTT
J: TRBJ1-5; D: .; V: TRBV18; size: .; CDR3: CASSPGAGGNQPQHF; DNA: TGTGCCAGCTCACCAGGGGCAGGGGGCAATCAGCCCCAGCATTTT
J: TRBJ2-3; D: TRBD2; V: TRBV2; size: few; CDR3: CASSEALRFRLADLTDTQYF; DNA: TGTGCCAGCAGTGAAGCGCTTCGGTTTAGGCTAGCGGACCTCACAGATACGCAGTATTTT
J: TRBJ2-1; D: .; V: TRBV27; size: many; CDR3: CASSLFSGSYNEQFF; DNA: TGTGCCAGCAGTTTATTCTCAGGGTCCTACAATGAGCAGTTCTTC
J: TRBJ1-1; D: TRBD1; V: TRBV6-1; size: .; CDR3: CASSANRGTEAFF; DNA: TGTGCCAGCAGTGCCAACAGGGGGACTGAAGCTTTCTTT
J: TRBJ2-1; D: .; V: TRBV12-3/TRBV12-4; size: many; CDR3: CASSLQGGQFF; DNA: TGTGCCAGCAGTTTACAGGGTGGGCAGTTCTTC
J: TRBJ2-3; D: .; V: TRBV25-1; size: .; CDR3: CASSERSQGGSTDTQYF; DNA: TGTGCCAGCAGTGAAAGAAGCCAGGGGGGATCCACAGATACGCAGTATTTT
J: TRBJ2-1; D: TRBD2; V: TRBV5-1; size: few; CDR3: CASSLVSSGRSEQFF; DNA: TGCGCCAGCAGCTTGGTTTCTAGCGGGAGGTCTGAGCAGTTCTTC
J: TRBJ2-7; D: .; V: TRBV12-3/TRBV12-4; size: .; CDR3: CASSSRPRGILREDPYEQYF; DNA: TGTGCCAGCAGTTCCCGCCCCAGGGGGATTTTGCGGGAGGATCCTTACGAGCAGTACTTC
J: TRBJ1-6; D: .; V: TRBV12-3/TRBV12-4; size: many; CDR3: CASSLNSYNSPLHF; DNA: TGTGCCAGCAGTTTGAACAGCTATAATTCACCCCTCCACTTT